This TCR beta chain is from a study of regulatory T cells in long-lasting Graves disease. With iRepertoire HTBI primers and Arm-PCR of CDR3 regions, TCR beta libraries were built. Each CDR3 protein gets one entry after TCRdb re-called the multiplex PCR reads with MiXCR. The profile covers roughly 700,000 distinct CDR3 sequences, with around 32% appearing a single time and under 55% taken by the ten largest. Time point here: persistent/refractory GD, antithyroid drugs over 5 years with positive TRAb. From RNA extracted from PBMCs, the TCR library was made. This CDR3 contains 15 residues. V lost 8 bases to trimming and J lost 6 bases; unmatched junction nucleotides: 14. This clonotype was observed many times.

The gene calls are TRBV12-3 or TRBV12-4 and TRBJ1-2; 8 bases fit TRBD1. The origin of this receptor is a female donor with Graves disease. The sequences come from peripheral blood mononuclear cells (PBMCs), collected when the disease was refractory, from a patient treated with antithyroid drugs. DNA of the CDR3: TGTGCCAGCGATTCACTTACAGGGGGGCGGCATGGCTACACCTTC. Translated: CASDSLTGGRHGYTF.